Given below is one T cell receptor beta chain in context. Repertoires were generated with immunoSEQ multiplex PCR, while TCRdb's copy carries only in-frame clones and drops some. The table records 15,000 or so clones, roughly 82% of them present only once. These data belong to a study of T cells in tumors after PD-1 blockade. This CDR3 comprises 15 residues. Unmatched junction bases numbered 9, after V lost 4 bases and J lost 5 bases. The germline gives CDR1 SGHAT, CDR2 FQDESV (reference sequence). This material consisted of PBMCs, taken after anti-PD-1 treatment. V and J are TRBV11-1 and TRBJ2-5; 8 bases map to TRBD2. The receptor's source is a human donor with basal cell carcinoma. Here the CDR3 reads CASSSTGTRGETQYF. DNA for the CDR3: TGTGCCAGCAGCTCCACCGGGACTAGGGGGGAGACCCAGTACTTC.